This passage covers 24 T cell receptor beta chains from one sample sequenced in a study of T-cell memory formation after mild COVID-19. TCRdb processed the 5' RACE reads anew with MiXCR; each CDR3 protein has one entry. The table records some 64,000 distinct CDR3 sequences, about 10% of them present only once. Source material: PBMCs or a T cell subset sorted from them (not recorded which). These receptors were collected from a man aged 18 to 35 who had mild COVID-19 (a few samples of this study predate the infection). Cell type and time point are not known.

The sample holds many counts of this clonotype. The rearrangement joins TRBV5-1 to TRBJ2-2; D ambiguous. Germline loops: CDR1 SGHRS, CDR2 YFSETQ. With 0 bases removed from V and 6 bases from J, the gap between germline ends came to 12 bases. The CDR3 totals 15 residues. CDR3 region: CASSLDLIEPGELFF. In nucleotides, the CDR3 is TGCGCCAGCAGCTTGGACCTCATCGAACCCGGGGAGCTGTTTTTT.

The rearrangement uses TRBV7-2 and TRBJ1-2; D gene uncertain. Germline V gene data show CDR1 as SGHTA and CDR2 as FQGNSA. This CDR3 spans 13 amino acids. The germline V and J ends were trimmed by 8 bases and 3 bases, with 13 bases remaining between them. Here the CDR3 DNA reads TGTGCCAGCTCGACAATGCCGGACTATGGCTACACCTTC. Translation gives CASSTMPDYGYTF.

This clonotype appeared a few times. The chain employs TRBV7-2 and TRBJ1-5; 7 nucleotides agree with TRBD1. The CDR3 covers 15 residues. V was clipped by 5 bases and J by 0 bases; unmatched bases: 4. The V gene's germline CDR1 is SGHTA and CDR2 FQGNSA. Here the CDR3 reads CASSMTGNSNQPQHF. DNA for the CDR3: TGTGCCAGCAGCATGACAGGGAATAGCAATCAGCCCCAGCATTTT.

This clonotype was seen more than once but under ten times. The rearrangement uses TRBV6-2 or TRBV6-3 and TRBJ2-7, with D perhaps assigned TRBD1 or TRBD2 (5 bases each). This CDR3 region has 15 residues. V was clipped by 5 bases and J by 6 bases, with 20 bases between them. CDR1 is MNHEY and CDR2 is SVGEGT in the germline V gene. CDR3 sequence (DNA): TGTGCCAGCAGTGACATCCAGGGTTCTGGGAGCGAGCAGTACGTC. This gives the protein CASSDIQGSGSEQYV.

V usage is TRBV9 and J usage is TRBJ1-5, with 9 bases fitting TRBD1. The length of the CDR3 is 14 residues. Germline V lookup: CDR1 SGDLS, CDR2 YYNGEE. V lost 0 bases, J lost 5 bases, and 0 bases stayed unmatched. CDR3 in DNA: TGTGCCAGCAGCGTAGGACAGGGGGATCAGCCCCAGCATTTT. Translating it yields CASSVGQGDQPQHF.

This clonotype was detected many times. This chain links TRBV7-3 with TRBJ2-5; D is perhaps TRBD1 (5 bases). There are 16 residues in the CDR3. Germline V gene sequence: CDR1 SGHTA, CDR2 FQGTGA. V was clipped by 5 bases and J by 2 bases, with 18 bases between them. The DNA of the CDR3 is TGTGCCAGCAGCCCGGCGGCTAGGGGTTCACAAGAGACCCAGTACTTC. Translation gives CASSPAARGSQETQYF.

The CDR3 region is CASSFQDRITDTQYF. The CDR3 bases are TGTGCCAGCAGCTTCCAGGACAGAATAACAGATACGCAGTATTTT. V gene TRBV7-2 combines with J gene TRBJ2-3; possible D gene TRBD1, 6 bases. With 3 bases removed from V and 3 bases from J, the gap between germline ends came to 13 bases. The CDR3 sequence is 15 residues long. CDR1 is SGHTA, CDR2 FQGNSA, per germline.

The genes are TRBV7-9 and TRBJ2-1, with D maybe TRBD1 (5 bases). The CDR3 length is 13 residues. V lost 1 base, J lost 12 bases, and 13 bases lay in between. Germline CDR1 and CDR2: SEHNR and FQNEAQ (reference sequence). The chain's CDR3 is CASSLEVGLVQFF. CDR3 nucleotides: TGTGCCAGCAGCTTAGAGGTGGGGCTGGTGCAGTTCTTC.

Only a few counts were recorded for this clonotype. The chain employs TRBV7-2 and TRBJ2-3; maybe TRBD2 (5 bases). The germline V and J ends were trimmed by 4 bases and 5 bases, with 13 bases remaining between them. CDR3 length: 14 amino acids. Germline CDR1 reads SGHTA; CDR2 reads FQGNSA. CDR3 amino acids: CASSSPTGGDTQYF. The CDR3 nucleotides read TGTGCCAGCAGCTCCCCGACCGGAGGAGATACGCAGTATTTT.

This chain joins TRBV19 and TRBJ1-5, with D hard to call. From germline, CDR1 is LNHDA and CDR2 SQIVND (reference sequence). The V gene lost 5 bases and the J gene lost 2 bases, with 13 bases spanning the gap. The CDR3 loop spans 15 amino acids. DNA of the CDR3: TGTGCCAGTAGTTACGGCACGGGAGGCAATCAGCCCCAGCATTTT. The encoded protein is CASSYGTGGNQPQHF.

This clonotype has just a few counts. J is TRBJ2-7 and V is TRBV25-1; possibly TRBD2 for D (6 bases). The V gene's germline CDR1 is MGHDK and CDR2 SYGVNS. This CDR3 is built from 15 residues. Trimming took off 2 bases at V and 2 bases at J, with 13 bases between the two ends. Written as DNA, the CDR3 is TGTGCCAGCAGTGAACTGGAGGGAATCCCCTACGAGCAGTACTTC. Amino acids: CASSELEGIPYEQYF.

In DNA, the CDR3 is TGTGCCAGCAGCCTCCGGCCCGAAGACGGGCGAGAGCAGTACTTC. It translates to CASSLRPEDGREQYF. This rearrangement joins TRBV7-2 to TRBJ2-7; D is undetermined. V lost 5 bases and J lost 7, with 21 bases in between. Per germline, CDR1 SGHTA and CDR2 FQGNSA. The CDR3 has 15 residues.

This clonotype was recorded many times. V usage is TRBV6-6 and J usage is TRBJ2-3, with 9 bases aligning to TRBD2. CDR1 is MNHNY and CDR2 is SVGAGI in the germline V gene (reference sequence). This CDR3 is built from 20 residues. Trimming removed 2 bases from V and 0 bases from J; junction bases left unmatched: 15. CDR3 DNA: TGTGCCAGCAGTTACGCTATCGGGCGGGGGGGAGACCTTAGCACAGATACGCAGTATTTT. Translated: CASSYAIGRGGDLSTDTQYF.

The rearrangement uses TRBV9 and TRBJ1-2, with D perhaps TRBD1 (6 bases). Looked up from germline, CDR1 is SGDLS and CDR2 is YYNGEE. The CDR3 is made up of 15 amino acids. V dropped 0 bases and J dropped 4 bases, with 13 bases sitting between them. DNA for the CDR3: TGTGCCAGCAGCGTAGCGGGGGGCCCTACCTATGGCTACACCTTC. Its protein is CASSVAGGPTYGYTF.

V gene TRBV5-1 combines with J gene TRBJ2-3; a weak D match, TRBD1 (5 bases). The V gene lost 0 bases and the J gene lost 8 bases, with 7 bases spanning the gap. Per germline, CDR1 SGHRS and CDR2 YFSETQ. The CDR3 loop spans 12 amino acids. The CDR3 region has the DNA TGCGCCAGCAGCTTGGGGCAGGGTACGCAGTATTTT. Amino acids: CASSLGQGTQYF.

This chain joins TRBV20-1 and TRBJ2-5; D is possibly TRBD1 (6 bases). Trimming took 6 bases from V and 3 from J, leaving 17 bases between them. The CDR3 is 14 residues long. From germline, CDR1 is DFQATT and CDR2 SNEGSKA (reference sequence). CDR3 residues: CSAPRTVGEETQYF. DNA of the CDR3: TGCAGTGCCCCGCGGACAGTGGGGGAAGAGACCCAGTACTTC.

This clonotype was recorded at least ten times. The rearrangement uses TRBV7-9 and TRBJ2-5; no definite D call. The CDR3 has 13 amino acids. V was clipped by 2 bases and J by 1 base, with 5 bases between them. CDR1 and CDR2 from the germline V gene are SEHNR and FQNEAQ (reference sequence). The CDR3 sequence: CASSLLGQETQYF. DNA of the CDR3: TGTGCCAGCAGCTTATTGGGCCAAGAGACCCAGTACTTC.

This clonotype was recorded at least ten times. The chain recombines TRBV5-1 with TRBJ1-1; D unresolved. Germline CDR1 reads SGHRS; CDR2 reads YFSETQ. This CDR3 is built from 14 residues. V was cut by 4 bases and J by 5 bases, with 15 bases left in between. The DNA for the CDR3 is TGCGCCAGCAGCGAAACTCGAGGGAGGACTGAAGCTTTCTTT. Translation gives CASSETRGRTEAFF.

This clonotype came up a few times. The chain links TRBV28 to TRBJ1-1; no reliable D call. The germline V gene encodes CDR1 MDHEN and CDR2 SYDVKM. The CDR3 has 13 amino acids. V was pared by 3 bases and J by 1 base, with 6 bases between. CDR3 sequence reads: CASSFRGNTEAFF. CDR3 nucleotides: TGTGCCAGCAGTTTTCGGGGGAACACTGAAGCTTTCTTT.

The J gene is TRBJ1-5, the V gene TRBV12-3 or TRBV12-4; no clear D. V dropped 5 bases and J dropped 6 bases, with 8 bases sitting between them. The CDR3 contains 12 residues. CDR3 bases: TGTGCCAGCAGTCCATTTATTCAGCCCCAGCATTTT. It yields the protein CASSPFIQPQHF.

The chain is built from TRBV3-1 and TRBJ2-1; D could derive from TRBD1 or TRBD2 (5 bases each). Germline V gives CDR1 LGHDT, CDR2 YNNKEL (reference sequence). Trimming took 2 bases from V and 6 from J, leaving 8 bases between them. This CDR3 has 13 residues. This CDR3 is CASSQMRGNEQFF. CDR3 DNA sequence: TGTGCCAGCAGCCAAATGAGGGGCAATGAGCAGTTCTTC.

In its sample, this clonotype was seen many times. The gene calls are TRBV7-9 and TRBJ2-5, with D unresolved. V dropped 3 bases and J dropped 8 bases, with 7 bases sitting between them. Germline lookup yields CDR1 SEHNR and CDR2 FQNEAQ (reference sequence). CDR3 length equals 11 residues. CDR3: CASSFADTQYF. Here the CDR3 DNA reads TGTGCCAGCAGCTTTGCGGATACCCAGTACTTC.

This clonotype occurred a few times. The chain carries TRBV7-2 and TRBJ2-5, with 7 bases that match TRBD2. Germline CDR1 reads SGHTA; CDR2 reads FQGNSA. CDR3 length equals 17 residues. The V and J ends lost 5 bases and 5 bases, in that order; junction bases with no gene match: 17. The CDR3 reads CASSRMLLTGGGETQYF. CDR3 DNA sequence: TGTGCCAGCAGCCGGATGTTGTTGACGGGGGGAGGGGAGACCCAGTACTTC.

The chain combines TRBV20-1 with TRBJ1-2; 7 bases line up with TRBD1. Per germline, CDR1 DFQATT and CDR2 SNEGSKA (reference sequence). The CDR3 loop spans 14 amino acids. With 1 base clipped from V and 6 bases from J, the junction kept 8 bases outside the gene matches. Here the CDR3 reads CSARVLGQEDGYTF. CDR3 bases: TGCAGTGCTAGAGTCCTCGGACAGGAAGATGGCTACACCTTC.